The 27 T cell receptor beta chains presented below share a single source sample, sequenced in a study of blood T cell repertoires in COVID-19. TCRdb keeps only in-frame clones here, not all; method: immunoSEQ multiplex PCR. The sample lists around 160,000 clones; 81% were seen once. Sequenced input: peripheral blood. The receptors originated from a human donor with acute or convalescent COVID-19. The donor label of this sample is uncertain.

A few counts support this clone. The chain couples TRBV7-9 to TRBJ2-1; 8 nucleotides align to TRBD1. The CDR3 sequence is 15 residues long. From germline, CDR1 is SEHNR and CDR2 FQNEAQ (reference sequence). V shed 4 bases, J shed 4 bases, and the junction held 6 bases outside the gene matches. As DNA, the CDR3 is TGTGCCAGCAGCTCCTTCGGGACAGGATACAATGAGCAGTTCTTC. Its translation: CASSSFGTGYNEQFF. The entire variable domain, with the rest obtained from reference TRBV7-9 and TRBJ2-1, is as follows: DTGVSQNPRHKITKRGQNVTFRCDPISEHNRLYWYRQTLGQGPEFLTYFQNEAQLEKSRLLSDRFSAERPKGSFSTLEIQRTEQGDSAMYLCASSSFGTGYNEQFFGPGTRLTVL.

The chain couples TRBV18 to TRBJ2-7, with D tentatively TRBD2 (7 bases). Per germline, CDR1 KGHSH and CDR2 LQKENI. The CDR3 totals 13 residues. V lost 6 bases, J lost 6 bases, and 15 bases lay in between. This CDR3 is CASSPVRGGEQYF. The CDR3 nucleotides read TGTGCCAGCTCCCCCGTGAGGGGGGGCGAGCAGTACTTC.

The chain carries TRBV7-4 and TRBJ1-2, with D possibly TRBD1 on 6 matching bases. Germline V CDR1 and CDR2: SGHVT, SQSDAQ. The CDR3 loop spans 15 amino acids. Trimming cost V 5 bases and J 1 base, with 14 bases left between them. The CDR3: CASSQEDRFNYGYTF. The CDR3 DNA follows: TGTGCCAGCAGCCAAGAGGACAGATTTAACTATGGCTACACCTTC.

This sequence joins TRBV5-1 and TRBJ2-5, with 10 bases that match TRBD1. V shed 1 base and J 4 bases; nucleotides not matched to a gene: 4. CDR1 SGHRS and CDR2 YFSETQ come from the germline V gene. The length of the CDR3 is 15 residues. The CDR3, as DNA: TGCGCCAGCAGCTTGAGGACAGGGGGAATAGAGACCCAGTACTTC. It encodes CASSLRTGGIETQYF.

This sequence joins TRBV27 and TRBJ2-1; TRBD2 matches 8 bases. Germline V gene sequence: CDR1 MNHEY, CDR2 SMNVEV (reference sequence). The CDR3 is 12 residues long. The V segment lost 10 bases and the J segment 7 bases; nucleotides outside the gene matches: 6. CDR3 in DNA: TGTGCCACCAAGGGCGGGGGGAATGAGCAGTTCTTC. Translation gives CATKGGGNEQFF.

The chain employs TRBV29-1 and TRBJ2-2; D possibly corresponds to TRBD2 (7 bases). The CDR3 is 15 residues long. Germline V gene sequence: CDR1 SQVTM, CDR2 ANQGSEA. The ends were cut back, 4 bases at V and 6 bases at J, with 18 bases in the middle. CDR3 residues: CSVGGGTPRAGELFF. CDR3 in DNA: TGCAGCGTTGGGGGAGGGACACCTCGGGCCGGGGAGCTGTTTTTT.

The chain is built from TRBV2 and TRBJ1-1, with D tentatively TRBD1 (6 bases). The germline CDR1 and CDR2 sequences are SNHLY and FYNNEI. CDR3 size: 11 residues. Trimming left V 8 bases short and J 7 bases short, with 11 bases between. The CDR3 DNA reads as TGTGCCAGCGTACAGGGACGTGAAGCTTTCTTT. This translates into CASVQGREAFF.

This clone was detected only once. The chain couples TRBV5-8 to TRBJ1-4; 8 bases line up with TRBD1. Germline values: CDR1 SGHTS, CDR2 YDEGEE. Trimming took 1 base from V and 5 from J; bases not matched to a gene: 4. The CDR3 has 15 residues. For the CDR3, the DNA is TGTGCCAGCAGCTTGTCAAGGACAGGGAATGAAAAACTGTTTTTT. Protein: CASSLSRTGNEKLFF.

This sequence joins TRBV6-6 and TRBJ2-7; D is possibly TRBD1 (6 bases). V was shortened by 4 bases and J by 3 bases, with 16 bases between the two germline ends. The CDR3 contains 15 residues. Germline-derived CDR1 and CDR2 are MNHNY and SVGAGI (reference sequence). For the CDR3, the DNA is TGTGCCAGCAGTTCCGGACAGTACAAGGGCTACGAGCAGTACGTC. Amino acids: CASSSGQYKGYEQYV.

V gene TRBV27 combines with J gene TRBJ2-2; no firm D call. Germline loops: CDR1 MNHEY, CDR2 SMNVEV (reference sequence). V was cut by 2 bases and J by 8 bases, with 6 bases left in between. The length of the CDR3 is 12 residues. The CDR3 coding sequence is TGTGCCAGCAGTTTACTACAGGGGGAGCTGTTTTTT. Translated, it gives CASSLLQGELFF.

This clone appeared a few times. The chain employs TRBV6-5 and TRBJ1-2, with D hard to call. V was shortened by 2 bases and J by 7 bases, with 8 bases between the two germline ends. The CDR3 is 12 amino acids. CDR1 MNHEY and CDR2 SVGAGI come from the germline V gene. CDR3 sequence: CASSYGRGGYTF. Written as DNA, the CDR3 is TGTGCCAGCAGTTACGGGCGGGGTGGCTACACCTTC.

This rearrangement joins TRBV9 to TRBJ1-5, with D unresolved. Per germline, CDR1 SGDLS and CDR2 YYNGEE. With 0 bases removed from V and 0 bases from J, the gap between germline ends came to 7 bases. The CDR3 spans 15 residues. The CDR3 DNA is TGTGCCAGCAGCGTAGGCGGCTATAGCAATCAGCCCCAGCATTTT. Protein sequence: CASSVGGYSNQPQHF.

J is TRBJ1-5 and V is TRBV2, with 7 bases identical to TRBD1. This CDR3 is 13 amino acids long. V trimming: 6 bases; J trimming: 6 bases; junction bases outside the gene matches: 5. The germline gives CDR1 SNHLY, CDR2 FYNNEI. CDR3 in amino acids: CASRGGSGQPQHF. The DNA for the CDR3 is TGTGCCAGCAGAGGGGGCTCTGGTCAGCCCCAGCATTTT.

The chain employs TRBV3-1 (or the pseudogene TRBV3-2) and TRBJ2-6; maybe TRBD2 (6 bases). CDR1 LGHDT and CDR2 YNNKEL come from the germline V gene (reference sequence). This CDR3 region has 16 residues. Trimming left V 1 base short and J 4 bases short, with 11 bases between. This CDR3 is CASSQGGARGANVLTF. In DNA form, the CDR3 reads TGTGCCAGCAGCCAAGGCGGGGCCCGAGGGGCCAACGTCCTGACTTTC.

V usage is TRBV6-5 and J usage is TRBJ2-7, with 7 nucleotides matching TRBD1. The germline gives CDR1 MNHEY, CDR2 SVGAGI. The CDR3 runs 13 residues. CDR3 DNA sequence: TGTTCTTGTTCTGGGGACAGCCACTACGAGCAGTACTTC. Protein sequence: CSCSGDSHYEQYF.

The V gene is TRBV6-5, the J gene TRBJ1-4; D remains ambiguous. Trimming took 7 bases from V and 6 from J, leaving 12 bases between them. The CDR3 totals 13 residues. Per germline, CDR1 MNHEY and CDR2 SVGAGI. This CDR3 reads CASNTALHEKLFF. The CDR3 bases are TGTGCCAGCAACACCGCCCTCCATGAAAAACTGTTTTTT.

The V call is TRBV5-6, the J call TRBJ2-7, with a tentative D call TRBD1 (5 bases). The CDR3 spans 16 residues. V lost 3 bases, J lost 4 bases, and 20 bases lay in between. Germline V lookup: CDR1 SGHDT, CDR2 YYEEEE. CDR3 DNA: TGTGCCAGCAGCTCCTGGGGCGCGTTGGTTGCATACGAGCAGTACGTC. Residues: CASSSWGALVAYEQYV.

The gene calls are TRBV28 and TRBJ1-4; D perhaps matches TRBD1 (5 bases). The CDR3 totals 16 residues. V was cut by 5 bases and J by 6 bases, with 19 bases left in between. Germline V lookup: CDR1 MDHEN, CDR2 SYDVKM. CDR3 bases: TGTGCCAGCAGTCCCGGTCGGGGGGAACGAGATGAAAAACTGTTTTTT. Amino acid sequence: CASSPGRGERDEKLFF.

The gene calls are TRBV7-8 and TRBJ2-7; D may be TRBD2 (5 bases). The V end was cut by 2 bases, the J end by 0 bases, with 11 bases between. Germline CDR1 reads SGHVS; CDR2 reads FQNEAQ. CDR3 length equals 15 residues. This CDR3 is CASSLQRGYSYEQYV. The CDR3 DNA is TGTGCCAGCAGCTTACAACGGGGATACTCCTACGAGCAGTACGTC.

This chain's CDR3 is CASSPVGESYTF. The CDR3 DNA reads TGCGCCAGCAGCCCGGTCGGTGAGAGCTACACCTTC. The rearrangement uses TRBV5-1 and TRBJ1-2; no reliable D call. Looked up from germline, CDR1 is SGHRS and CDR2 is YFSETQ. With 4 bases removed from V and 9 bases from J, the gap between germline ends came to 13 bases. This CDR3 has 12 residues.

The gene calls are TRBV27 and TRBJ2-7, with TRBD2 as a possible D gene (6 bases). There are 14 residues in the CDR3. V shed 1 base and J shed 1 base, with 8 bases lying between them. Germline CDR1 is MNHEY and CDR2 is SMNVEV (reference sequence). CDR3 sequence reads: CASSLYGGSYEQYV. CDR3 nucleotides: TGTGCCAGCAGTTTATACGGGGGTTCCTACGAGCAGTACGTC.

V gene TRBV2 combines with J gene TRBJ1-1, with D perhaps matching TRBD1 (5 bases). V was cut by 5 bases and J by 0 bases, with 10 bases left in between. CDR3 size: 14 residues. In germline, CDR1 is SNHLY, CDR2 FYNNEI. The CDR3, as DNA: TGTGCCAGCAGTCCAGACAGTTTGAACACTGAAGCTTTCTTT. It specifies CASSPDSLNTEAFF.

The chain employs TRBV19 and TRBJ2-1; 7 positions agree with TRBD2. CDR1 is LNHDA and CDR2 is SQIVND in the germline V gene (reference sequence). Trimming at V came to 7 bases and at J to 7 bases, leaving 13 bases not matched to a gene. This CDR3 has 15 amino acids. Written as DNA, the CDR3 is TGTGCCAGTACCCCGAGGCGGGGGATTAGGAATGAGCAGTTCTTC. As protein: CASTPRRGIRNEQFF.

The chain recombines TRBV2 with TRBJ2-2; TRBD1 is a possible D gene (6 bases). The V and J ends lost 6 bases and 0 bases respectively, with 11 bases between them. Germline loops: CDR1 SNHLY, CDR2 FYNNEI. The CDR3 consists of 15 residues. The CDR3 DNA reads TGTGCCAGCAGGACCACAGGGTCGAACACCGGGGAGCTGTTTTTT. It encodes CASRTTGSNTGELFF.

This clone was detected only once. The chain has TRBV3-1 (or the pseudogene TRBV3-2) and TRBJ2-5, with 16 bases aligning to TRBD2. V was pared by 3 bases and J by 4 bases, with 8 bases of the junction left unmatched. CDR3 length equals 18 residues. Germline loops: CDR1 LGHDT, CDR2 YNNKEL (reference sequence). DNA of the CDR3: TGTGCCAGCAGCCAGGGACTAGCGGGGGGGCCGTCTAGAGAGACCCAGTACTTC. Translation gives CASSQGLAGGPSRETQYF.

This chain connects TRBV7-9 to TRBJ2-3, with 9 bases that match TRBD2. The CDR3 is made up of 15 amino acids. After removal of 10 bases from V and 6 bases from J, the junction contained 14 bases not matched to a gene. Germline CDR1 is SEHNR and CDR2 is FQNEAQ (reference sequence). CDR3 DNA: TGTGCCATTCCCGGCGCGGGGGGGCTTGGGGATACGCAGTATTTT. Protein product: CAIPGAGGLGDTQYF.

V is TRBV5-1 and J is TRBJ2-5, with 10 bases fitting TRBD2. Germline V gene data show CDR1 as SGHRS and CDR2 as YFSETQ. The V gene end was trimmed by 1 base and the J gene end by 5 bases; junction bases not matched to a gene: 2. CDR3 length equals 14 residues. CDR3: CASSLSSGGETQYF. DNA of the CDR3: TGCGCCAGCAGCTTGTCTAGCGGGGGTGAGACCCAGTACTTC.